The text below deals with one T cell receptor beta chain. Its cognate antigen is unknown. This sample is drawn from a study of graft-versus-host responses after intestinal transplantation. Whole-study context: All recipients got anti-thymocyte globulin induction, then tacrolimus and steroids for 2 to 4 years. Broader study findings: Peak levels of circulating GvH clones tracked with early post-transplant HvG declines. Allografts carried high graft-versus-host to host-versus-graft clonal ratios in patients having graft-donor T cell macrochimerism.

Germline CDR1 is SEHNR and CDR2 is FQNEAQ (reference sequence). The CDR3 is 13 amino acids. Losses at the gene ends were 5 bases for V and 6 bases for J; bases not matched to a gene: 1. TCRdb keeps only in-frame clones here, not all; method: immunoSEQ multiplex PCR. Here the sample spans 95,000 to 100,000 clones, 86% being singletons. The receptor comes from a human patient who received an intestinal transplant, so some T cells may come from the graft donor. This sequence joins TRBV7-9 and TRBJ1-4, with TRBD1 identical over 9 bases. Source: PBMCs, taken 255 days after intestinal transplant. DNA of the CDR3: TGTGCCAGCAGCGGGACAGGGCATGAAAAACTGTTTTTT. This codes for CASSGTGHEKLFF.